The 25 T cell receptor beta chains below all came from one sample that was sequenced in a study of blood T cell repertoires in COVID-19 (dated by TCRdb to 2018 to 2021). Library construction relied on the immunoSEQ multiplex PCR assay. This is the immuneACCESS table as TCRdb keeps it, with only in-frame sequences that have V and J called. A part of the clones is gone; compared with another copy, unresolved V genes explain less than half, and the rest is unexplained. In this sample the table shows just under 350,000 clones, around 80% of which occur a single time. 2.5% to 3.5% of the sample is taken by the ten largest. Sequencing input: peripheral blood. The receptor source for this set is a young man with active or convalescent COVID-19.

V and J are TRBV5-1 and TRBJ1-2, with D perhaps matching TRBD1 (6 bases). Between the trimmed V and J ends, which lost 6 bases and 7 bases, there was a span of 28 bases. CDR1 is SGHRS, CDR2 YFSETQ, per germline. The CDR3 runs 17 residues. DNA for the CDR3: TGCGCCAGCACCCCCGGGGCAGGGGAATCCCTCCGCTCTGGCTACACCTTC. Amino acids: CASTPGAGESLRSGYTF.

This chain uses TRBV6-6 with TRBJ1-5; tentatively, D is TRBD1 (6 bases). The CDR3 contains 15 residues. The germline V and J ends were trimmed by 2 bases and 2 bases, with 10 bases remaining between them. Germline-derived CDR1 and CDR2 are MNHNY and SVGAGI (reference sequence). The CDR3 sequence: CASSYGGAGNQPQHF. CDR3 DNA: TGTGCCAGCAGTTACGGGGGGGCAGGCAATCAGCCCCAGCATTTT.

The V and J genes are TRBV5-1 and TRBJ1-4, with 7 bases matching TRBD1. The CDR3 has 15 residues. The V gene's germline CDR1 is SGHRS and CDR2 YFSETQ. V shed 4 bases, J shed 2 bases, and the junction held 5 bases outside the gene matches. CDR3 sequence (DNA): TGCGCCAGCAGCCCCCTACAGGGGACTAATGAAAAACTGTTTTTT. Translating gives CASSPLQGTNEKLFF.

V gene TRBV7-2 combines with J gene TRBJ2-7; 12 bases match TRBD2. J gave up 2 bases and V 5 bases, and 4 bases lay outside the gene matches. The length of the CDR3 is 15 residues. CDR1 and CDR2 from the germline V gene are SGHTA and FQGNSA. This CDR3 reads CASSIGLAGTYEQYF. Written as DNA, the CDR3 is TGTGCCAGCAGCATCGGACTAGCGGGAACCTACGAGCAGTACTTC.

This chain links TRBV12-3 or TRBV12-4 with TRBJ2-5; D not resolved. V lost 6 bases, J lost 1 base, and 6 bases lay in between. This CDR3 is 12 amino acids long. The CDR3 bases are TGTGCCAGCAGCCCCCTCCAAGAGACCCAGTACTTC. Its protein product is CASSPLQETQYF.

This clone appeared once. The rearrangement joins TRBV11-3 to TRBJ2-7; maybe TRBD2 (7 bases). Germline V gene lookup returns CDR1 SGHNT and CDR2 YENEEA. The CDR3 sequence is 18 residues long. V shed 1 base and J shed 4 bases, with 23 bases lying between them. The DNA for the CDR3 is TGTGCCAGCAGCTTAGCTACCATCGGACGGGGGGCGGGGTACGAGCAGTACTTC. Amino acids: CASSLATIGRGAGYEQYF.

CDR3 residues: CASSFDGADTGELFF. The CDR3 DNA reads TGCGCCAGCAGCTTCGATGGGGCGGACACCGGGGAGCTGTTTTTT. The gene calls are TRBV5-1 and TRBJ2-2, with a possible D match to TRBD1 (5 bases). The CDR3 totals 15 residues. Germline V CDR1 and CDR2: SGHRS, YFSETQ. Trimming took 2 bases from V and 3 from J, leaving 11 bases between them.

This clone has a handful of counts. In the same sample, other DNA sequences code for this CDR3. This chain links TRBV7-2 with TRBJ1-3; no clear D. CDR3 length: 14 amino acids. The germline CDR1 and CDR2 sequences are SGHTA and FQGNSA. V gave up 2 bases and J gave up 0 bases, with 5 bases separating them. CDR3 nucleotides: TGTGCCAGCAGCTTACAAGCCTCTGGAAACACCATATATTTT. It translates to CASSLQASGNTIYF.

The chain employs TRBV4-2 and TRBJ1-2; 9 bases align to TRBD1. V trimming: 1 base; J trimming: 4 bases; junction bases outside the gene matches: 4. CDR3 size: 15 residues. Germline CDR1 LGHNA, CDR2 YNFKEQ. CDR3 in amino acids: CASSQVGTGIYGYTF. The CDR3 DNA sequence: TGTGCCAGCAGCCAAGTGGGGACAGGGATCTATGGCTACACCTTC.

This chain links TRBV27 with TRBJ2-1; 7 bases match TRBD2. CDR1 and CDR2 (germline): MNHEY, SMNVEV (reference sequence). J lost 0 bases, V lost 3 bases, and 2 bases had no gene match. The CDR3 extends over 15 amino acids. DNA of the CDR3: TGTGCCAGCAGTTTCGGCGGGAGCTCCTACAATGAGCAGTTCTTC. This sequence encodes CASSFGGSSYNEQFF.

This rearrangement joins TRBV4-1 to TRBJ2-1; possible D gene TRBD1, 6 bases. CDR3 length: 14 residues. V gave up 0 bases and J gave up 8 bases, with 11 bases separating them. Germline loops: CDR1 MGHRA, CDR2 YSYEKL. The DNA for the CDR3 is TGCGCCAGCAGCCAAGACCACACAGGGTATGAGCAGTTCTTC. Translated, it gives CASSQDHTGYEQFF.

The chain recombines TRBV11-2 with TRBJ2-7; possible D gene TRBD1, 6 bases. V lost 3 bases and J 5 bases, leaving 11 bases between the germline ends. This CDR3 contains 13 residues. The germline CDR1 and CDR2 sequences are SGHAT and FQNNGV. The CDR3 spells CASSFQGTHEQYF. In DNA form, the CDR3 reads TGTGCCAGCAGCTTCCAGGGGACCCACGAGCAGTACTTC.

V and J are TRBV5-6 and TRBJ2-5; tentatively, D is TRBD2 (6 bases). This CDR3 has 16 amino acids. Trimming pared 3 bases from V and 4 bases from J, leaving 19 bases between. The germline V gene encodes CDR1 SGHDT and CDR2 YYEEEE. The CDR3 here is CASSSATRGLGETQYF. The CDR3 DNA follows: TGTGCCAGCAGCTCCGCCACCCGGGGACTGGGAGAGACCCAGTACTTC.

This clone was seen more than once but under ten times. The rearrangement uses TRBV5-4 and TRBJ1-5; maybe TRBD1 (5 bases). Germline V CDR1 and CDR2: SGHNT, YYREEE (reference sequence). Trimming took 0 bases from V and 1 from J, leaving 14 bases between them. The CDR3 totals 17 residues. In DNA form, the CDR3 reads TGTGCCAGCAGCTTGGCGGAGGGCAGGGAGAGCAATCAGCCCCAGCATTTT. Its protein product is CASSLAEGRESNQPQHF.

The chain is built from TRBV4-3 and TRBJ1-1; D unclear. Per germline, CDR1 LGHNA and CDR2 YSLEER. The CDR3 length is 14 residues. Between the trimmed V and J ends, which lost 4 bases and 5 bases, there was a span of 14 bases. CDR3: CASSLSSTETEAFF. CDR3 DNA sequence: TGCGCCAGCAGCCTATCGTCAACGGAGACTGAAGCTTTCTTT.

The rearrangement links TRBV7-9 to TRBJ1-2; tentative D call: TRBD1 (5 bases). The length of the CDR3 is 15 residues. Germline assignment: CDR1 SEHNR and CDR2 FQNEAQ (reference sequence). Trimming stripped 4 bases from V and 4 bases from J, with 16 bases between. CDR3 amino acids: CASSSGGGTGYGYTF. The CDR3 DNA reads TGTGCCAGCAGCTCTGGGGGAGGGACGGGCTATGGCTACACCTTC.

The CDR3 sequence is CASSRTLPWLTNEKLFF. In nucleotides, the CDR3 is TGTGCCAGTAGTCGGACACTTCCCTGGCTAACTAATGAAAAACTGTTTTTT. The chain uses TRBV19 and TRBJ1-4; possibly TRBD1 for D (5 bases). The CDR3 consists of 17 residues. The V end lost 5 bases, the J end lost 1 base, and 17 bases lay between the germline ends. The germline gives CDR1 LNHDA, CDR2 SQIVND (reference sequence).

By share, this clone ranks as medium-sized. This chain uses TRBV10-3 with TRBJ2-5; 10 bases are a match to TRBD1. The CDR3 runs 14 residues. V dropped 6 bases and J dropped 2; count of bases not matched to a gene: 3. Germline values: CDR1 ENHRY, CDR2 SYGVKD. CDR3 DNA: TGTGCCATCAGGCCGGGACAGGGGCAAGAGACCCAGTACTTC. As protein: CAIRPGQGQETQYF.

The chain combines TRBV5-1 with TRBJ2-5, with D possibly TRBD1 on 6 matching bases. Between the trimmed V and J ends, which lost 4 bases and 4 bases, there was a span of 14 bases. In germline, CDR1 is SGHRS, CDR2 YFSETQ. CDR3 length: 14 residues. The CDR3 loop reads CASSRQRGGETQYF. Written as DNA, the CDR3 is TGCGCCAGCAGCCGCCAGAGAGGGGGAGAGACCCAGTACTTC.

The rearrangement uses TRBV12-3 or TRBV12-4 and TRBJ2-7; tentatively, D is TRBD1 (6 bases). V was clipped by 3 bases and J by 3 bases, with 6 bases between them. The CDR3 has 12 residues. CDR3 in amino acids: CASSLGHYEQYF. The CDR3 nucleotides are TGTGCCAGCAGTTTGGGACACTACGAGCAGTACTTC.

This chain connects TRBV28 to TRBJ1-5; tentative D call: TRBD1 (5 bases). V lost 6 bases and J lost 4, with 16 bases in between. Germline CDR1 is MDHEN and CDR2 is SYDVKM. This CDR3 is 15 amino acids long. CDR3 nucleotides: TGTGCCAGCAGGCCCCCCGGGGGTGGGAATCAGCCCCAGCATTTT. Its protein is CASRPPGGGNQPQHF.

This clone was recorded once. The chain couples TRBV24-1 to TRBJ2-2; 16 bases line up with TRBD2. J was trimmed by 5 bases and V by 4 bases; bases with no gene match: 6. This CDR3 contains 18 residues. Germline V CDR1 and CDR2: KGHDR, SFDVKD. This chain's CDR3 is CATSETGTSGRVTGELFF. The DNA of the CDR3 is TGTGCCACCAGTGAAACTGGGACTAGCGGGAGGGTTACCGGGGAGCTGTTTTTT.

V and J are TRBV9 and TRBJ2-7, with a possible D match to TRBD1 (5 bases). The length of the CDR3 is 15 residues. In germline, CDR1 is SGDLS, CDR2 YYNGEE. The germline V and J ends were trimmed by 0 bases and 1 base, with 11 bases remaining between them. The CDR3 bases are TGTGCCAGCAGCGTAGGCAGGGCTAAATCCTACGAGCAGTACTTC. Protein product: CASSVGRAKSYEQYF.

The rearrangement uses TRBV28 and TRBJ1-5; D remains unclear. There are 12 residues in the CDR3. The V end lost 11 bases, the J end lost 5 bases, and 13 bases lay between the germline ends. Germline loops: CDR1 MDHEN, CDR2 SYDVKM. CDR3 sequence reads: CALSERDQPQHF. The CDR3 DNA follows: TGTGCCCTAAGCGAGAGGGATCAGCCCCAGCATTTT.

This chain joins TRBV5-1 and TRBJ2-1; 8 bases align to TRBD2. Unmatched junction bases numbered 1, after V lost 4 bases and J lost 1 base. The CDR3 sequence is 14 residues long. Germline V gene data show CDR1 as SGHRS and CDR2 as YFSETQ. CDR3 nucleotides: TGCGCCAGCAGCGGGACTAGATCCTACAATGAGCAGTTCTTC. Translated, it gives CASSGTRSYNEQFF.